This paragraph reports one TCR beta chain. The antigen is not known. This sample is drawn from a study of identical twins. Points from the study as a whole: Twin pairs' shared out-of-frame alpha sequences were enriched in low generation probability. Cord blood beta clonotypes present at high abundance carried fewer insertions; no such pattern appeared in memory repertoires.

This CDR3 region has 14 residues. CDR1 and CDR2 from the germline V gene are LNHDA and SQIVND (reference sequence). Deletions cut 3 bases from V and 1 base from J, with 9 bases between. TCRdb re-called the 5' RACE reads with MiXCR, one entry per CDR3 protein. The sample yields about 240,000 distinct CDR3 sequences, approximately 8% seen once. These data were also reused for a study on yellow fever vaccine responses in identical twins.

The sequenced sample consisted of CD8+ T cells sorted from blood. The rearrangement joins TRBV19 to TRBJ1-1, with D possibly TRBD1 on 6 matching bases. This TCR came from a woman aged 18-35 years in good health. CDR3 sequence (DNA): TGTGCCAGTAGTATCCTGGGGGCGAACACTGAAGCTTTCTTT. Its protein is CASSILGANTEAFF. Variable domain in full (rest from reference TRBV19 and TRBJ1-1): DGGITQSPKYLFRKEGQNVTLSCEQNLNHDAMYWYRQDPGQGLRLIYYSQIVNDFQKGDIAEGYSVSREKKESFPLTVTSAQKNPTAFYLCASSILGANTEAFFGQGTRLTVV.